This T cell receptor beta chain was found in a study of blood T cells in healthy people across ages. A note on this clonotype: The antigen is unknown.

The V and J ends lost 7 bases and 8 bases, in that order; junction bases with no gene match: 8. The CDR3 totals 13 residues. A second roughly 6 to 12 cycle PCR used barcoded and J-beta primers. Each cDNA was tagged by a template-switch adaptor containing 12 random nucleotides. Using its own MiXCR run on the 5' RACE reads, TCRdb lists one record per CDR3 protein. This sample has about 770,000 distinct CDR3 sequences, with approximately 48% found just once. Whole-study findings and limits: Unknown CMV status may confound age-related changes in expanded clones.

The TCR originated in a man in his sixties in good health. Sequenced material: blood. V gene TRBV12-3 or TRBV12-4 combines with J gene TRBJ1-2; 9 bases are a match to TRBD1. The CDR3 sequence: CASNTGTGYGYTF. The CDR3 DNA is TGTGCCAGCAATACCGGGACAGGGTACGGCTACACCTTC.